This T cell receptor (beta chain) originates from a study of cytomegalovirus exposure and HLA in healthy donors (dated by TCRdb to the late 2010s). With regard to the full study: According to an earlier analysis of 587 of the donors, roughly 180 million T cells yielded 120 million or so unique TCR beta sequences and 250 to 350 Gb of sequence data. Roughly 300 gigabases of sequencing data and 70 million to 100 million unique TCR sequences made up an early release that covered approximately 700 HLA-typed donors. Of the roughly 390 genotyped donors, roughly 85% fell in the genetic ancestry cluster associated with self-reported Caucasian donors. The study aimed to test whether cataloging public T cell receptors could reveal signatures of past pathogen exposure. Using immunosequencing, the study profiled T cell repertoires from 500 to 800 subjects and related those repertoires to cytomegalovirus serostatus. Along with the roughly 610-subject first cohort, a separate validation cohort of over a hundred different subjects was used. To predict cytomegalovirus infection status, the study brought together high-throughput TCR immunosequencing, statistical association of individual TCRs with disease status, and machine learning. In a later analysis, previously published TCR beta repertoires from 670 or so donors were re-analyzed and high-resolution HLA genotyping was added so that TCR occurrence patterns could be studied. The later analysis used no new phenotypic data to find candidate immune exposures, relying instead on TCR beta sequences and their occurrence across donors. To decide whether each TCR beta V gene segment behaved as functional or pseudogenic, an earlier analysis of some 600 of the donors relied on high-throughput TCR beta sequencing. Donor age, sex, ethnicity and CMV serostatus were compiled together with the repertoire data. A later genetic analysis took genome-wide SNP genotypes for about 55% of the 666 donors and used that subset as a discovery cohort. All discovery cohort repertoires had been generated using a single sequencing platform. Class I and class II HLA loci were covered by the typing at four-digit resolution. The number of typed donors differed by locus: roughly 620-630 for A, B, C, DRB1 and DQB1; about 520 for DQA1; 606 for DPA1; and some 450 for DPB1. Four or five DR-DQ haplotypes were treated as single units for association and clustering because of strong linkage in the cohort. Among almost 400 genotyped donors of the cohort, an average of roughly 240,000 unique TCR beta nucleotide sequences were sequenced per donor, roughly 20% of them non-productive. Here is what the overall study found, with its caveats: Because HLA typing was missing for some donors at each locus, association tests included only the typed subset. Presence/absence analyses assumed roughly uniform sequencing depth across donors, an assumption that may not hold. A further reported finding was that TCR beta sequences accurately predicted the HLA-A and HLA-B alleles for most subjects in the first cohort. A later analysis associated 15,000 to 20,000 TCR beta sequences with specific HLA alleles at a false discovery rate of 0.05. An association between a missense DCLRE1C variant and V-gene and J-gene trimming of TCR beta chains was found in a later genetic analysis and replicated in an independent cohort. In a later analysis, TCR association rates were found to vary across HLA loci, with the most associated TCRs seen for DRB1 alleles and the fewest for HLA-C alleles. Across donors, most TCR sequences were observed very rarely, whereas some public TCRs were present in many individuals. The study gave a list of 150 to 200 TCR beta chains associated with cytomegalovirus. A group of highly shared sequence variants was considered likely to be a technical artifact of the sequencing pipeline. Compared with the roughly 670-donor mean, donors in an Asian-associated ancestry cluster had fewer N-insertions in productive TCRs, according to a later genetic analysis. In a later analysis, most CMV-associated TCR beta chains were found to appear HLA-restricted, with HLA associations seemingly driven largely by CMV exposure. Strong co-occurrence of HLA alleles, especially DR and DQ, made assigning TCR associations to individual alleles difficult. A later analysis reported that several top co-occurrence clusters appeared linked to parvovirus B19, influenza, CMV and Epstein-Barr virus. Only TCR beta chains were sequenced in this cohort, and the absence of alpha or paired-chain data limited detectable features. Three of the identified cytomegalovirus-associated TCR beta chains were confirmed in vitro to be specific for cytomegalovirus antigens. The authors suggested that the approach could potentially be generalized to other disease states and immunological phenotypes. CMV serostatus was the only immune exposure information available for the cohort. Correlated functional status among segregating V segments might reflect linkage disequilibrium, but an unknown experimental factor could not be ruled out. About 15 rarely observed V segments, including chromosome 9 orphons, were excluded from the earlier analysis of several hundred of the donors because counts were too low. The classifier was reported to diagnose cytomegalovirus status with high specificity and sensitivity in both the original cohort and the validation cohort. Because the 87-base-pair reads could not distinguish some IMGT-functional V segments, including TRBV6-2 and TRBV6-3, those segments were excluded. Compared with equally common non-associated chains, HLA-associated TCR beta chains in a later analysis were more clonally expanded and had lower generation probabilities. In an earlier analysis of about 540 of the donors, most TCR beta V segments were observed in productive rearrangements about 87% or about 30% of the time, broadly matching IMGT annotations.

Reading the germline V gene (reference sequence) gives CDR1 LNHDA and CDR2 SQIVND. At the junction V is shortened by 6 bases and J by 4 bases; bases outside the gene matches: 5. The CDR3 runs 14 residues from the cysteine to the phenylalanine. Only the CDR3 region is kept as DNA, spanning 42 bases read in frame from base 1. Library creation used the immunoSEQ multiplex PCR assay. For the multiplex PCR, a mixture combining 60 forward primers for TCR Vbeta segments and 13 reverse primers for TCR Jbeta segments was used. Amplification of the CDR3 region of rearranged TCR beta genes was performed with a multiplex PCR assay on genomic DNA. Amplified TCR beta libraries were sequenced as 87-base-pair reads on the Illumina HiSeq System. For the original study's pipeline: Across the 600 to 700 repertoires, a later analysis counted around 80 million unique TCR beta chains, some 11 million of which were shared by at least two donors. To remove PCR and sequencing errors, raw reads were error-corrected and collapsed into unique sequences using a nearest-neighbor algorithm that merged closely related sequences. Alignment of CDR3 sequences to IMGT reference sequences was used to assign V, D and J gene segments. For a sequence to be retained, a match of at least six nucleotides was required to both a V gene segment and a J gene segment. Rearrangements were called productive when the CDR3 lacked stop codons and stayed in frame with V and J; all others were non-productive. Following IMGT convention, CDR3 was defined as the stretch from the second conserved V-encoded cysteine up to the conserved J-encoded phenylalanine. In an earlier analysis of more than 550 of the donors, sequences lacking an unambiguous match to a single V gene segment were excluded. In an earlier analysis of roughly 600 of the donors, a V segment was called functional when productive rearrangements were above 56.7%, and segregating when the standard deviation between donors exceeded 5%. A statistical classification framework was developed to diagnose cytomegalovirus status using the catalog of TCR beta chain sequences. In a later analysis, TCR nucleotide sequences were compared against IMGT/GENE-DB human TR gene sequences so that V and J genes could be assigned. Using the TCRdist pipeline, a later analysis assigned CDR3 sequences along with most-parsimonious VDJ recombination scenarios. In a later analysis, each TCR beta chain was defined by its CDR3 amino acid sequence together with its V-gene family, and reads without a unique V-gene family were excluded. To address suspected cross-contamination and a sequencing artifact, a later analysis removed 592 highly shared, low-generation-probability nucleotide sequences. In a later analysis, a clonal expansion index for each public chain was calculated from normalized within-repertoire ranks of inferred template counts. In a later analysis, generation probabilities were computed using a VDJ recombination model fitted to out-of-frame rearrangements, and the results were checked against IGoR. Hypergeometric tests were used in a later analysis to score TCR-TCR, TCR-HLA and TCR-CMV co-occurrence, with a repertoire-size bias correction applied to the TCR pairs. A later analysis estimated false discovery rates by permuting HLA or CMV assignments 20 times. In a later analysis, co-occurring TCRs were grouped with DBSCAN, and TCRdist sequence similarity was added when clustering was performed within HLA-allele-positive subsets. Repertoires with fewer than 30,000 or more than 120,000 public chains, plus five repertoires with anomalous nucleotide sharing, were excluded from co-occurrence clustering. TCRdb holds this immuneACCESS table with in-frame rearrangements only. Some clones are missing; in checked studies, unresolved V genes explain under half, and the rest has no known cause. The V and J calls and clone size come from that table; D and trimming were worked out from the DNA. This sample lists around 100,000 clones; about three quarters were detected once. Clones ranked in the top ten supply about 3.7% of the sample.

The cohort consisted of more than 650 healthy bone marrow donors. At the time of sampling, all cohort members were nominally healthy, though unrecorded immune exposures were likely present. The donor was CMV seronegative and belonged to the group of over 300 seronegative cohort members. Every donor gave a peripheral blood sample, and the peripheral blood mononuclear cells from that sample were used for TCR beta sequencing. The Qiagen DNeasy Blood Extraction Kit was used to extract genomic DNA from the blood cell samples. For this clone: What this receptor recognizes is not known. Within one base of it there is no much larger clone, and no base qualities were kept.

The receptor chain draws on TRBV19 and TRBJ2-1, and TRBD2 aligns with 8 junction nucleotides. The sample was PBMCs. The receptor comes from a man aged 35 to 55 in good health and CMV-seronegative. The CDR3 region reads CASRRASGYNEQFF. The nucleotide sequence reads as follows: TGTGCCAGTAGAAGGGCTAGCGGGTACAATGAGCAGTTCTTC.